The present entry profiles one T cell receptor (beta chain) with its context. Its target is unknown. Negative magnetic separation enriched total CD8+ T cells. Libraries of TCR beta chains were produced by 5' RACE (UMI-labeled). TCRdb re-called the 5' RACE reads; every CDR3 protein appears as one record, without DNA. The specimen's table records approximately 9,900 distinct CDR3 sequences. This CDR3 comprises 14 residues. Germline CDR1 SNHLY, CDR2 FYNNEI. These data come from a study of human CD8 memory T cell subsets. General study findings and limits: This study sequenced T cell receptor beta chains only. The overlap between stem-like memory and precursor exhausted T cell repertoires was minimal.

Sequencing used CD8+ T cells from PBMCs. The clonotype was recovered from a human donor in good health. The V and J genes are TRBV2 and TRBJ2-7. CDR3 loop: CASSEKGFSYEQYF.